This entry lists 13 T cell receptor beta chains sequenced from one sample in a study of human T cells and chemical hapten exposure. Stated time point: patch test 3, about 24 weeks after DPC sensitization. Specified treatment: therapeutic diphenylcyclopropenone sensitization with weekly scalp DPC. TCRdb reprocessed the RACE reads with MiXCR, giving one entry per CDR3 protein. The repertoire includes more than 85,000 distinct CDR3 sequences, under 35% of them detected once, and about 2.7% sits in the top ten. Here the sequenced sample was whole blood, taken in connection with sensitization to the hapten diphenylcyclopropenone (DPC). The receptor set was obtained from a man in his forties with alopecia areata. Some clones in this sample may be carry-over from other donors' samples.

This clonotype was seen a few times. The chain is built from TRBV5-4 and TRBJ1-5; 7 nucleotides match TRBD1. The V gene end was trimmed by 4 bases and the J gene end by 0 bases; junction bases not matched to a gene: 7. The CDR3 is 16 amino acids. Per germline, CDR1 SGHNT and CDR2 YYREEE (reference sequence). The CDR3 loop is CASSQGGVLSNQPQHF. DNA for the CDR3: TGTGCCAGCAGCCAGGGGGGTGTTCTTAGCAATCAGCCCCAGCATTTT.

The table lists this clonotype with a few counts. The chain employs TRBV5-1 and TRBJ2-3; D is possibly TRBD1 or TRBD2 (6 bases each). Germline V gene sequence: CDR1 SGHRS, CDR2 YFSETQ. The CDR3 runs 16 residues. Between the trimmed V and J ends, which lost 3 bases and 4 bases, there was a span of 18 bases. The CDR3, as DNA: TGCGCCAGCAGCTCGGGGGCGCTAGCCCAGGCAGATACGCAGTATTTT. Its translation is CASSSGALAQADTQYF.

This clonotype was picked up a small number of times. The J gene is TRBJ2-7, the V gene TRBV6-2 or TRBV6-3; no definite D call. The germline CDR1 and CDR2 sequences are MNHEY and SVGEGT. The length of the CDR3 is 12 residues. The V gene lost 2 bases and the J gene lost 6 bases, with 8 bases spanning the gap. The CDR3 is CASSYGMGEQYV. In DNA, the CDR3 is TGTGCCAGCAGTTACGGAATGGGCGAGCAGTACGTC.

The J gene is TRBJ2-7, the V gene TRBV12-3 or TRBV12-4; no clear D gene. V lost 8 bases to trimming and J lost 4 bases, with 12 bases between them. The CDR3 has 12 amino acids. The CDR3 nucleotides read TGTGCCAGCGGCTCGAACCTATACGAGCAGTACTTC. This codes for CASGSNLYEQYF.

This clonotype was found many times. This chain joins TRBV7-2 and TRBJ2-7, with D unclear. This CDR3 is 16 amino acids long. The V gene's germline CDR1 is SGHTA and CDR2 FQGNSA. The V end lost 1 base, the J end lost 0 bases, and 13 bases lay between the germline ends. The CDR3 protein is CASSLESRTPSYEQYV. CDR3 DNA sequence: TGTGCCAGCAGCTTAGAATCTCGGACGCCCTCCTACGAGCAGTACGTC.

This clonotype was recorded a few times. CDR3 amino acids: CASSLFGGSGNTIYF. For the CDR3, the DNA is TGTGCCAGCAGTTTATTTGGGGGTTCTGGAAACACCATATATTTT. The chain carries TRBV28 and TRBJ1-3; a possible D gene is TRBD1 (5 bases). This CDR3 has 15 amino acids. Germline loops: CDR1 MDHEN, CDR2 SYDVKM. V dropped 1 base and J dropped 1 base, with 8 bases sitting between them.

The CDR3 spells CASRLVPFSGSGTGELFF. In nucleotides, the CDR3 is TGTGCCAGCAGATTAGTACCTTTTAGCGGGAGTGGTACCGGGGAGCTGTTTTTT. The chain recombines TRBV5-4 with TRBJ2-2, with TRBD2 matching 9 bases. Per the germline V gene, CDR1 is SGHNT and CDR2 is YYREEE (reference sequence). CDR3 length: 18 residues. Trimming at V came to 5 bases and at J to 5 bases, leaving 16 bases not matched to a gene.

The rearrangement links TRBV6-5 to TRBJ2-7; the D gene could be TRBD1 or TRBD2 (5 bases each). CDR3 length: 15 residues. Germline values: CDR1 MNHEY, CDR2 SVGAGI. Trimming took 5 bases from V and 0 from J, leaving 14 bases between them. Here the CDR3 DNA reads TGTGCCAGCAGTCACAACCGGGACGCCTCCTACGAGCAGTACTTC. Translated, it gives CASSHNRDASYEQYF.

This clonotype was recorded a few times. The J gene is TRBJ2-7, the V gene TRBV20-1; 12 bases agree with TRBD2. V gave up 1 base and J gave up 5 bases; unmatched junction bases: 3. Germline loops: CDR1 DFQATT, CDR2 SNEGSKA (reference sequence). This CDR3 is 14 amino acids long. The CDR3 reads CSARGTSGKHEQYF. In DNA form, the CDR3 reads TGCAGTGCTAGAGGGACTAGCGGGAAGCACGAGCAGTACTTC.

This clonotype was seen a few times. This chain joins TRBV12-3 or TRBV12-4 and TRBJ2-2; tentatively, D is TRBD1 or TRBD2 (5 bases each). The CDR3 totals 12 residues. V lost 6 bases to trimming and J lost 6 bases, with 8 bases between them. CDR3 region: CASSGTAGELFF. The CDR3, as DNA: TGTGCCAGCAGCGGGACCGCCGGGGAGCTGTTTTTT.

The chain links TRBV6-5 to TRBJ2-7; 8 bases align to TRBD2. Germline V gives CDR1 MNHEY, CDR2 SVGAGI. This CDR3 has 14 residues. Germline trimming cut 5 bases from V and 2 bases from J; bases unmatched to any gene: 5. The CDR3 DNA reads TGTGCCAGCAGTACGGGGGGGGCTCCCTACGAGCAGTACGTC. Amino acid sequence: CASSTGGAPYEQYV.

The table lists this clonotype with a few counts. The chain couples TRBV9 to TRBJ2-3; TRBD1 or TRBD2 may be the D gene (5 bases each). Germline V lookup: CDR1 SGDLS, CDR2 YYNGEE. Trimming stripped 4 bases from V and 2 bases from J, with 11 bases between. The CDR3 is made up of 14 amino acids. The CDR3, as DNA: TGTGCCAGCAGCAGGGACGCCGACACAGATACGCAGTATTTT. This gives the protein CASSRDADTDTQYF.

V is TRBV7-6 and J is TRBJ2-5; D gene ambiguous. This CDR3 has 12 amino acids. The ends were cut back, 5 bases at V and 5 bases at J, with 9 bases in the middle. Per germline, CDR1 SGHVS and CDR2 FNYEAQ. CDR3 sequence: CASSLFDETQYF. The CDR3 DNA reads TGTGCCAGCAGCCTGTTTGACGAGACCCAGTACTTC.